What follows are 14 T cell receptor beta chains derived from one specimen sequenced in a study of T cell responses to AZD1222 COVID-19 vaccine. Sequencing was performed with immunoSEQ multiplex PCR; in TCRdb, only in-frame clones are kept and a portion is missing. The profile shows approximately 110,000 clones, more than 85% of them singletons. Sample: peripheral blood, taken on day 0 of AZD1222 vaccination. The source is an adult in good health.

The CDR3 nucleotides are TGTGCCAGCAGCCTAGGGAGTGAGGAAACTAATGAAAAACTGTTTTTT. Translating gives CASSLGSEETNEKLFF. The chain has TRBV7-9 and TRBJ1-4, with D unclear. Germline loops: CDR1 SEHNR, CDR2 FQNEAQ (reference sequence). The germline V and J ends were trimmed by 5 bases and 1 base, with 14 bases remaining between them. The CDR3 has 16 residues.

The rearrangement uses TRBV7-3 and TRBJ1-6, with 10 bases that match TRBD1. Germline-derived CDR1 and CDR2 are SGHTA and FQGTGA. This CDR3 spans 15 amino acids. V shed 9 bases and J 7 bases; nucleotides not matched to a gene: 9. This CDR3 reads CARGAPGQGNSPLHF. CDR3 coding DNA: TGTGCCAGGGGGGCACCGGGACAGGGGAATTCACCCCTCCACTTT.

This chain joins TRBV5-1 and TRBJ2-7; D is perhaps TRBD1 or TRBD2 (7 bases each). Trimming cost V 0 bases and J 1 base, with 17 bases left between them. The germline V gene has CDR1 SGHRS and CDR2 YFSETQ. The CDR3 is 17 amino acids. The CDR3 protein is CASSLAWGGGGSYEQYF. The CDR3 DNA is TGCGCCAGCAGCTTGGCCTGGGGAGGGGGCGGATCCTACGAGCAGTACTTC.

The chain has TRBV4-1 and TRBJ1-1; 8 bases line up with TRBD1. V lost 2 bases and J lost 3; bases outside the gene matches: 11. This CDR3 has 17 amino acids. The germline V gene encodes CDR1 MGHRA and CDR2 YSYEKL. The CDR3 DNA reads TGCGCCAGCAGCCAACACCGACTTGGACAGGGTTACACTGAAGCTTTCTTT. Its protein product is CASSQHRLGQGYTEAFF.

The gene calls are TRBV2 and TRBJ2-5; 8 bases are a match to TRBD2. V shed 6 bases and J 3 bases; nucleotides not matched to a gene: 6. CDR3 size: 14 residues. Germline values: CDR1 SNHLY, CDR2 FYNNEI. CDR3 bases: TGTGCCAGCAGGAGCGGGAGATTGGAAGAGACCCAGTACTTC. Residues: CASRSGRLEETQYF.

This clone was counted a few times. The chain is built from TRBV28 and TRBJ1-1, with D tentatively TRBD1 (6 bases). CDR1 and CDR2 from the germline V gene are MDHEN and SYDVKM. This CDR3 region has 13 residues. Trimming left V 1 base short and J 5 bases short, with 8 bases between. CDR3 residues: CASSLSRGTEAFF. Written as DNA, the CDR3 is TGTGCCAGCAGTTTATCCAGGGGAACTGAAGCTTTCTTT.

The gene calls are TRBV9 and TRBJ2-2, with a tentative D call TRBD1 (5 bases). Per the germline V gene, CDR1 is SGDLS and CDR2 is YYNGEE. The CDR3 length is 14 residues. V was trimmed by 4 bases and J by 8 bases, leaving 15 bases between them. CDR3 region: CASSPTSRAGELFF. CDR3 bases: TGTGCCAGCAGCCCAACCTCCAGGGCAGGGGAGCTGTTTTTT.

The chain has TRBV29-1 and TRBJ1-2; 10 bases match TRBD1. The germline V gene has CDR1 SQVTM and CDR2 ANQGSEA. V lost 6 bases, J lost 4 bases, and 5 bases stayed unmatched. This CDR3 has 13 residues. In DNA form, the CDR3 reads TGCAGCGTGGACCGGACAGGGGGCTATGGCTACACCTTC. Translated, it gives CSVDRTGGYGYTF.

This clone was found once. This chain's CDR3 is CASSPPGLTLDGYTF. Written as DNA, the CDR3 is TGTGCCAGCAGCCCCCCAGGGTTAACATTGGATGGCTACACCTTC. The chain combines TRBV7-9 with TRBJ1-2; D possibly corresponds to TRBD1 (5 bases). Looked up from germline, CDR1 is SEHNR and CDR2 is FQNEAQ (reference sequence). Trimming stripped 5 bases from V and 6 bases from J, with 19 bases between. The CDR3 is 15 amino acids.

This clone was picked up one time. The J gene is TRBJ1-1, the V gene TRBV7-2, with D possibly matching TRBD1 (6 bases). The CDR3 totals 13 residues. Trimming shortened V by 3 bases and J by 3 bases, and 8 bases separated the two germline ends. Germline V gene sequence: CDR1 SGHTA, CDR2 FQGNSA. Written as DNA, the CDR3 is TGTGCCAGCAGCTTGCAGGGGTACACTGAAGCTTTCTTT. It specifies CASSLQGYTEAFF.

The chain recombines TRBV6-5 with TRBJ2-7; 7 bases map to TRBD2. V dropped 7 bases and J dropped 3; count of bases not matched to a gene: 9. Germline CDR1 MNHEY, CDR2 SVGAGI. CDR3 length: 14 residues. This CDR3 reads CASTPSGALYEQYF. Written as DNA, the CDR3 is TGTGCCAGCACCCCCAGCGGGGCGCTCTACGAGCAGTACTTC.

The rearrangement uses TRBV24-1 and TRBJ2-1, with 9 positions matching TRBD1. With V trimmed by 3 bases and J by 8 bases, 7 bases remained unmatched. This CDR3 is 15 amino acids long. Germline V gene lookup returns CDR1 KGHDR and CDR2 SFDVKD. The CDR3 DNA reads as TGTGCCACCAGTGATGCCGGGACAGGGTTCCATGAGCAGTTCTTC. Amino acids: CATSDAGTGFHEQFF.

The chain has TRBV6-1 and TRBJ2-5, with 8 bases that match TRBD1. Germline assignment: CDR1 MNHNS and CDR2 SASEGT. Trimming removed 1 base from V and 2 bases from J; junction bases left unmatched: 9. The CDR3 contains 17 residues. CDR3 nucleotide sequence: TGTGCCAGCAGTGAAGGGACAGGGTTAACGAGGCAAGAGACCCAGTACTTC. It encodes CASSEGTGLTRQETQYF.

This chain links TRBV7-9 with TRBJ2-7; TRBD2 aligns across 11 bases. V gave up 5 bases and J gave up 4 bases; unmatched junction bases: 4. The CDR3 totals 14 residues. Germline V lookup: CDR1 SEHNR, CDR2 FQNEAQ (reference sequence). The CDR3, as DNA: TGTGCCAGCAGCGCGACTAGCGGGAAGTACGAGCAGTACTTC. This codes for CASSATSGKYEQYF.